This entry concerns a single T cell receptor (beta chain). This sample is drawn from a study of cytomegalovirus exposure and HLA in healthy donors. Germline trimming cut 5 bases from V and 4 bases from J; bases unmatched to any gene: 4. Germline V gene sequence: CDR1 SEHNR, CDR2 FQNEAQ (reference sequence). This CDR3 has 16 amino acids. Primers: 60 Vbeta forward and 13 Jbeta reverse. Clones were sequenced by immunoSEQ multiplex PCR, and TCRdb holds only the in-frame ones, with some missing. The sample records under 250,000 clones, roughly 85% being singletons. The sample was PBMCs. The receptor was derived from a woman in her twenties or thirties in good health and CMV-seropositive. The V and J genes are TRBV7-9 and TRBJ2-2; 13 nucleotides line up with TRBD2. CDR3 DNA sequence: TGTGCCAGCAGCCCGGGACTAGCGGGGATCACCGGGGAGCTGTTTTTT. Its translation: CASSPGLAGITGELFF.